This T cell receptor (beta chain) was recovered during a study of shared clonotypes between healthy human individuals (dated by TCRdb to about 2020). With regard to the full study: The cohort comprised two women and a few men aged 18 to 49 years. Blood TCR repertoires of four to six healthy adults were deeply sequenced to estimate repertoire size and the extent of clonotype sharing between individuals. Between about 0.85 and 9.5 billion PBMCs per donor were obtained by leukapheresis. Per donor, three plates each were used for CD4 naive and CD4 memory, two for CD8 naive, and one for CD8 memory. Libraries were prepared and TCR repertoires were sequenced by different laboratories using diverse techniques, in order to increase sequencing depth and limit assay-specific biases.

Counted from cysteine to phenylalanine, this CDR3 has 13 amino acids. Just the 39-base CDR3 DNA is kept, in frame starting at base 1. The germline V gene gives CDR1 as SGHRS and CDR2 as YFSETQ. Clipping removes 3 bases from V and 6 bases from J, with 1 as the unmatched junction base count. With respect to this clone: This receptor's antigen is unknown. Base qualities are not recorded, but no much larger clone differs from it by a single base. The sample has other DNA sequences that encode this CDR3 too.

On the study overall, not on this receptor specifically: Compared with non-shared clonotypes, clonotypes shared by all four sorted-subset donors had higher generation probabilities. Rarefaction of sorted-subset datasets indicated incomplete sequencing despite the large sequencing depth. Sampling was restricted to blood, and TCR repertoires in tissues likely differ from the TCR repertoires found in blood. Based on pairwise subsampling, the degree of clonotype sharing among donors was expected to be affected by sequencing depth. The genetic and exposure-history diversity represented was limited by the small number of donors. About 5% of naive CD4, 3.5% of naive CD8, approximately 2.2% of memory CD4, and 0.35% to 0.5% of memory CD8 clonotypes were shared across a handful of donors. Naive subsets generally had larger estimated clonotype richness than memory subsets did.

TCR CDR3 regions were amplified from genomic DNA by multiplex PCR using the deep immunoSEQ assay. Extracted genomic DNA from each cell subset was spread evenly across all wells of several immunoSEQ 96-well plates, with each plate serving as a replicate. Each replicate PCR for sorted subsets received approximately 220 ng genomic DNA, equal to about 30,000 T cell genomes. The purified libraries were quantified using a Qubit 3.0 fluorometer, sized with a Bioanalyzer 2100, and then quantified again using the KAPA Library Quantification kit. Every immunoSEQ 96-well plate was sequenced on a dedicated single-read 150-cycle Illumina NextSeq 550 flow cell. The source study handled its data this way. Because only junctional sequences without quality scores were contained in the immunoSEQ output, filtering matching that applied to full-length reads could not be performed. To assign V/J genes and CDR3, sequences were annotated against IMGT germline references using PyIR, a Python wrapper for IgBLAST v1.9. Any read was removed if the V/J assignment was weak (E-value above 1e-6), the CDR3 was missing, or the read contained stop codons, out-of-frame junctions, or ambiguous translated residues. V3J clonotypes were defined by identical inferred V gene, J gene, and CDR3 amino acid sequence. Percentage overlap between repertoires was calculated by dividing the number of shared unique clonotypes by the size of the smaller repertoire. Three approaches were used to assess repertoire richness: RTK rarefaction, the Chao1 estimator, and Recon v2.1 estimates of unobserved clonotypes. Generation probabilities were computed with OLGA for all TCRbeta clonotypes obtained by the gDNA method from a handful of donors. TCRdb stores this immuneACCESS table with in-frame sequences only. Part of the clones is absent; in the studies checked, under half of the shortfall reflects unresolved V genes, and no reason is known for the rest. V and J calls and clone size follow that table, whereas D and trimming were derived from the DNA. Here the sample has over 2 million clones; 85% to 95% occur a single time. The top ten hold around 0.4% of the sample.

The donors were healthy, HIV-negative adults with no recently reported acute infections or vaccinations. All donors were Caucasian adults living in Nashville, Tennessee, USA. CD4+ T cells were enriched through magnetic negative selection, after which naive cells were positively selected on CD45RA and the remaining negative fraction served as the memory subset. Blood was collected by leukapheresis, and PBMCs were isolated by Ficoll-Histopaque density gradient centrifugation and then cryopreserved in liquid nitrogen vapor phase. Analytical flow cytometry was used to check the purity and quantity of each magnetically sorted T cell population. Each sorted fraction had its genomic DNA isolated and then quantified by UV absorbance on a Nanodrop 2000c.

The clonotype comes from a man between 18 and 35 years old in good health. Some clones in this sample may be carry-over from other donors' samples. The sample consisted of naive CD4+ T cells from PBMCs. The cell subset or site label, read with the paper, signifies: CD45RA+ positively selected. The rearrangement joined TRBV5-1 to TRBJ1-4, with 8 middle bases fitting TRBD1. The sequenced DNA is TGCGCCAGCAGCTCGGACAGGGATGAAAAACTGTTTTTT. Its protein is CASSSDRDEKLFF.